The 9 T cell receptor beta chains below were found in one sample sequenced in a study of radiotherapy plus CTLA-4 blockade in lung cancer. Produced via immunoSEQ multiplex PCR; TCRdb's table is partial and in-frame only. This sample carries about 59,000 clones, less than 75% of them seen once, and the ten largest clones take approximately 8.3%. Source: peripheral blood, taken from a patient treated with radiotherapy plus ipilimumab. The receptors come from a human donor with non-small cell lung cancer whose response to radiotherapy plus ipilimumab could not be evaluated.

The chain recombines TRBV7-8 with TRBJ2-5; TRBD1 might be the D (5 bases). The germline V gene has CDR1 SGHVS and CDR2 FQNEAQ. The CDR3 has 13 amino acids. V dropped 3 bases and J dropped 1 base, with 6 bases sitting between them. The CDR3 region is CASSFDSQETQYF. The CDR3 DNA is TGTGCCAGCAGCTTCGACAGCCAAGAGACCCAGTACTTC.

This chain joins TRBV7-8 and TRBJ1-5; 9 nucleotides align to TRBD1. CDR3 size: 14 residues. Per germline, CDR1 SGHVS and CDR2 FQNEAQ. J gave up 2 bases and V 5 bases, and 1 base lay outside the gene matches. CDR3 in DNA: TGTGCCAGCAGCCGGACAGGGGGCAATCAGCCCCAGCATTTT. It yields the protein CASSRTGGNQPQHF.

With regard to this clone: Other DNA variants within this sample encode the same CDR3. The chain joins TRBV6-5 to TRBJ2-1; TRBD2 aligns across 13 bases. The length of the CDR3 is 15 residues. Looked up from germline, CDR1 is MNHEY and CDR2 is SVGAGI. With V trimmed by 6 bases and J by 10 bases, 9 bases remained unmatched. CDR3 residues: CASRRLAGGRGEQFF. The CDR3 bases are TGTGCCAGCAGGCGACTAGCGGGAGGACGAGGCGAGCAGTTCTTC.

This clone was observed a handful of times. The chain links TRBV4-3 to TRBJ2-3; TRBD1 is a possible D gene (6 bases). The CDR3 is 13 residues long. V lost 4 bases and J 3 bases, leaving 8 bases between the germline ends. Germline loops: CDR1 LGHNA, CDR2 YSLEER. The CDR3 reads CASSRQVTDTQYF. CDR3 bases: TGCGCCAGCAGCCGACAGGTAACAGATACGCAGTATTTT.

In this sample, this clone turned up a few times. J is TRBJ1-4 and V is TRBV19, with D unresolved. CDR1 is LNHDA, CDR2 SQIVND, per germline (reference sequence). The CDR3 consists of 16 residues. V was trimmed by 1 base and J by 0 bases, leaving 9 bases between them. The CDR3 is CASSIVSGTTNEKLFF. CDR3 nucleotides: TGTGCCAGTAGTATAGTCTCCGGGACAACTAATGAAAAACTGTTTTTT. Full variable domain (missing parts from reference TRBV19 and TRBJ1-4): DGGITQSPKYLFRKEGQNVTLSCEQNLNHDAMYWYRQDPGQGLRLIYYSQIVNDFQKGDIAEGYSVSREKKESFPLTVTSAQKNPTAFYLCASSIVSGTTNEKLFFGSGTQLSVL.

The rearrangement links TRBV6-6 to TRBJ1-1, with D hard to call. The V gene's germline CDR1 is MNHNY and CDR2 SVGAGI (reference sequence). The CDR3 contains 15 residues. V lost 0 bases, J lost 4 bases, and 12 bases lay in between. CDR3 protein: CASSYSTSRPTEAFF. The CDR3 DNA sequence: TGTGCCAGCAGTTACTCAACCAGTCGCCCCACTGAAGCTTTCTTT.

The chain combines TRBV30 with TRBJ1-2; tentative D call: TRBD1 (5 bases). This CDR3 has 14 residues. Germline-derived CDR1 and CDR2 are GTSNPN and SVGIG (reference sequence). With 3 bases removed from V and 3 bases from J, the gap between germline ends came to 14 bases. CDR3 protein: CAWRGQGGDYGYTF. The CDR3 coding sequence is TGTGCCTGGAGAGGCCAGGGCGGCGACTATGGCTACACCTTC.

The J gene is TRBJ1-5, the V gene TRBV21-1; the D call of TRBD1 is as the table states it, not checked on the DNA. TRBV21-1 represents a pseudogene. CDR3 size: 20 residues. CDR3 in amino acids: CASSKAAPRTGGYSNQPQHF. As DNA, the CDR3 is TGTGCCAGCAGCAAAGCGGCCCCTCGGACAGGGGGCTATAGCAATCAGCCCCAGCATTTT.

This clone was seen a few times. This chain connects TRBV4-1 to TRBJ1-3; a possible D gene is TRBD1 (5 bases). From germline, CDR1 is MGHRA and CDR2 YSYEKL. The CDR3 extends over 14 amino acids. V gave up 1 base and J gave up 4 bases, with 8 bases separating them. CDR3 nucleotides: TGCGCCAGCAGCCAAGCAGGGTTGGGAAACACCATATATTTT. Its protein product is CASSQAGLGNTIYF.